Listed here are 32 T cell receptor beta chains from one sample, sequenced in a study of cytomegalovirus exposure and HLA in healthy donors. PCR amplification relied on 60 Vbeta primers (plus 13 Jbeta primers). Libraries were prepared by immunoSEQ multiplex PCR; TCRdb keeps only in-frame clonotypes and omits some of them. Altogether hundreds of thousands of clones are present, around 79% being singletons, with the ten largest covering under 2%. Sequences were obtained from PBMCs. These receptors were taken from a man between 18 and 29 years old in good health and CMV-seronegative.

DNA of the CDR3: TGTGCCAGCAGCCCACAGGGGGTGGTAGGTGAAAAACTGTTTTTT. It codes for CASSPQGVVGEKLFF. J is TRBJ1-4 and V is TRBV7-2; 8 nucleotides agree with TRBD1. This CDR3 is 15 amino acids long. The V gene end was trimmed by 5 bases and the J gene end by 7 bases; junction bases not matched to a gene: 9. Germline V gene data show CDR1 as SGHTA and CDR2 as FQGNSA.

This clone showed up just once. The chain employs TRBV28 and TRBJ2-7; D is unclear. Germline lookup yields CDR1 MDHEN and CDR2 SYDVKM. The germline V and J ends were trimmed by 5 bases and 3 bases, with 8 bases remaining between them. The CDR3 sequence is 12 residues long. CDR3 sequence: CASSLRSYEQYF. In nucleotides, the CDR3 is TGTGCCAGCAGTCTCAGAAGCTACGAGCAGTACTTC.

The J gene is TRBJ2-7, the V gene TRBV2, with unresolved D. Deletions cut 2 bases from V and 6 bases from J, with 14 bases between. Per the germline V gene, CDR1 is SNHLY and CDR2 is FYNNEI. The CDR3 sequence is 14 residues long. CDR3 loop: CASSELVGGLEQYF. In DNA form, the CDR3 reads TGTGCCAGCAGTGAACTCGTTGGCGGTCTCGAGCAGTACTTC.

The genes are TRBV30 and TRBJ1-5; D may be TRBD1 (5 bases). Germline CDR1 GTSNPN, CDR2 SVGIG (reference sequence). The V and J ends lost 2 bases and 6 bases respectively, with 11 bases between them. The CDR3 contains 13 residues. The CDR3 is CAWSQGSGQPQHF. As DNA, the CDR3 is TGTGCCTGGAGTCAGGGTTCGGGTCAGCCCCAGCATTTT.

This clone has just one count. CDR3 sequence: CASSQEASSGGRETQYF. The CDR3 DNA sequence: TGTGCCAGCAGCCAAGAAGCGTCTAGCGGGGGCCGGGAGACCCAGTACTTC. This sequence joins TRBV4-2 and TRBJ2-5; 10 nucleotides line up with TRBD2. CDR1 and CDR2 from the germline V gene are LGHNA and YNFKEQ. The CDR3 sequence is 17 residues long. The V segment lost 0 bases and the J segment 5 bases; nucleotides outside the gene matches: 9.

This chain connects TRBV7-2 to TRBJ2-2, with D maybe TRBD2 (7 bases). This CDR3 contains 17 residues. Trimming left V 7 bases short and J 8 bases short, with 26 bases between. The germline CDR1 and CDR2 sequences are SGHTA and FQGNSA. CDR3 in DNA: TGTGCCAGCACCCTTAGGGCGGGGGCCTTAGCTTTAGGGGAGCTGTTTTTT. Its translation: CASTLRAGALALGELFF.

V usage is TRBV11-3 and J usage is TRBJ1-2; 8 bases agree with TRBD1. Germline V gene sequence: CDR1 SGHNT, CDR2 YENEEA. CDR3 length: 16 amino acids. Trimming at V came to 0 bases and at J to 6 bases, leaving 9 bases not matched to a gene. DNA for the CDR3: TGTGCCAGCAGCTTAGATCACGGGGGACAGGATAATGGCTACACCTTC. As protein: CASSLDHGGQDNGYTF.

This clone was found once. The chain employs TRBV5-4 and TRBJ2-7, with no clear D. Germline assignment: CDR1 SGHNT and CDR2 YYREEE (reference sequence). The CDR3 is 13 residues long. V shed 4 bases and J shed 6 bases, with 14 bases lying between them. The CDR3 nucleotides read TGTGCCAGCAGCACCGGGTCGCGTCCCGAGCAGTACTTC. Translating it yields CASSTGSRPEQYF.

The chain links TRBV2 to TRBJ1-6; D unclear. The CDR3 has 16 amino acids. Trimming stripped 1 base from V and 7 bases from J, with 14 bases between. Per germline, CDR1 SNHLY and CDR2 FYNNEI. This CDR3 is CASSEEGRVWNSPLHF. As DNA, the CDR3 is TGTGCCAGCAGTGAAGAAGGGCGGGTGTGGAATTCACCCCTCCACTTT.

V is TRBV5-1 and J is TRBJ2-1, with TRBD1 as a possible D gene (7 bases). V lost 4 bases and J lost 3, with 14 bases in between. The germline V gene encodes CDR1 SGHRS and CDR2 YFSETQ. There are 15 residues in the CDR3. In DNA form, the CDR3 reads TGCGCCAGCAGCCCTAGACAGGGACTCTACAATGAGCAGTTCTTC. It translates to CASSPRQGLYNEQFF.

The rearrangement joins TRBV20-1 to TRBJ2-7; tentatively, D is TRBD2 (6 bases). Germline assignment: CDR1 DFQATT and CDR2 SNEGSKA (reference sequence). With 4 bases removed from V and 6 bases from J, the gap between germline ends came to 10 bases. The CDR3 extends over 11 amino acids. In DNA, the CDR3 is TGCAGTGCTATGAGGGACTCCGAGCAGTACTTC. Protein product: CSAMRDSEQYF.

The chain combines TRBV7-8 with TRBJ2-7; 11 nucleotides agree with TRBD1. The ends lost 1 base at V and 7 bases at J; junction bases unmatched: 12. The length of the CDR3 is 17 residues. Germline CDR1 is SGHVS and CDR2 is FQNEAQ. The CDR3 protein is CASSLVGQGAQVSEQYF. CDR3 sequence (DNA): TGTGCCAGCAGCTTAGTCGGACAGGGGGCGCAGGTCAGTGAGCAGTACTTC. The variable domain in full, with the rest retrieved from reference TRBV7-8 and TRBJ2-7, is GAGVSQSPRYKVAKRGQDVALRCDPISGHVSLFWYQQALGQGPEFLTYFQNEAQLDKSGLPSDRFFAERPEGSVSTLKIQRTQQEDSAVYLCASSLVGQGAQVSEQYFGPGTRLTVT.

The rearrangement links TRBV4-3 to TRBJ1-4, with TRBD1 identical over 7 bases. The CDR3 consists of 15 residues. From germline, CDR1 is LGHNA and CDR2 YSLEER. Losses at the gene ends were 4 bases for V and 3 bases for J; bases not matched to a gene: 5. CDR3: CASSRTGTANEKLFF. The CDR3 DNA sequence: TGCGCCAGCAGCCGCACAGGGACAGCTAATGAAAAACTGTTTTTT.

The chain carries TRBV7-3 and TRBJ2-2, with D perhaps TRBD2 (6 bases). This CDR3 has 17 residues. Trimming took 4 bases from V and 4 from J, leaving 19 bases between them. CDR1 is SGHTA and CDR2 is FQGTGA in the germline V gene. Here the CDR3 reads CASSSPWGVGGTGELFF. The CDR3 nucleotides are TGTGCCAGCAGCTCCCCGTGGGGGGTTGGCGGCACCGGGGAGCTGTTTTTT.

The count of this clone is one. This chain connects TRBV14 to TRBJ1-5; 7 nucleotides align to TRBD1. This CDR3 has 13 amino acids. V lost 4 bases to trimming and J lost 4 bases; unmatched junction nucleotides: 1. Germline CDR1 is SGHDN and CDR2 is FVKESK. The CDR3 is CASSLRGNQPQHF. CDR3 in DNA: TGTGCCAGCAGCCTCAGGGGGAATCAGCCCCAGCATTTT. The entire variable domain, with the rest obtained from reference TRBV14 and TRBJ1-5, is as follows: EAGVTQFPSHSVIEKGQTVTLRCDPISGHDNLYWYRRVMGKEIKFLLHFVKESKQDESGMPNNRFLAERTGGTYSTLKVQPAELEDSGVYFCASSLRGNQPQHFGDGTRLSIL.

The rearrangement uses TRBV11-3 and TRBJ1-1; D remains unclear. CDR1 is SGHNT and CDR2 is YENEEA in the germline V gene. V dropped 6 bases and J dropped 5 bases, with 16 bases sitting between them. CDR3 length: 14 amino acids. The CDR3 bases are TGTGCCAGCAGGGACCCGGGAGGGCAAACTGAAGCTTTCTTT. Translating gives CASRDPGGQTEAFF.

This clone was picked up one time. The rearrangement joins TRBV29-1 to TRBJ2-1; TRBD1 aligns across 8 bases. The CDR3 sequence is 14 residues long. Germline lookup yields CDR1 SQVTM and CDR2 ANQGSEA. V was pared by 6 bases and J by 8 bases, with 12 bases of the junction left unmatched. The CDR3 here is CSVRTGSAIDEQFF. The CDR3 DNA is TGCAGCGTGCGGACAGGGAGTGCTATCGATGAGCAGTTCTTC.

The CDR3: CASSDRNNQPQHF. In DNA, the CDR3 is TGTGCCAGTAGTGACAGGAACAATCAGCCCCAGCATTTT. The rearrangement joins TRBV19 to TRBJ1-5, with D tentatively TRBD1 (6 bases). CDR1 is LNHDA, CDR2 SQIVND, per germline (reference sequence). The V end was cut by 5 bases, the J end by 3 bases, with 8 bases between. CDR3 length: 13 amino acids.

V usage is TRBV21-1 and J usage is TRBJ2-1; the table gives TRBD2 as D, unverified against the DNA. TRBV21-1 is labeled a pseudogene. The CDR3 extends over 19 amino acids. CDR3 amino acids: CASSIGPAYPRDFYNEQFF. CDR3 nucleotide sequence: TGTGCCAGCAGCATAGGGCCAGCGTACCCCCGGGACTTTTACAATGAGCAGTTCTTC.

The chain combines TRBV19 with TRBJ1-2, with 7 positions matching TRBD1. This CDR3 region has 15 residues. Germline V gives CDR1 LNHDA, CDR2 SQIVND (reference sequence). Losses at the gene ends were 5 bases for V and 4 bases for J; bases not matched to a gene: 10. The CDR3 here is CASSPRDRTFYGYTF. The CDR3 coding sequence is TGTGCCAGTAGTCCCCGGGACAGAACTTTCTATGGCTACACCTTC. Using reference TRBV19 and TRBJ1-2 for the parts outside the CDR3, the full variable domain is DGGITQSPKYLFRKEGQNVTLSCEQNLNHDAMYWYRQDPGQGLRLIYYSQIVNDFQKGDIAEGYSVSREKKESFPLTVTSAQKNPTAFYLCASSPRDRTFYGYTFGSGTRLTVV.

The chain employs TRBV4-3 and TRBJ2-3; D possibly corresponds to TRBD2 (6 bases). V was cut by 6 bases and J by 4 bases, with 14 bases left in between. This CDR3 comprises 14 residues. The germline gives CDR1 LGHNA, CDR2 YSLEER. The CDR3 region has the DNA TGCGCCAGCAGTCAGGGCGGGGTTTCAGATACGCAGTATTTT. It encodes CASSQGGVSDTQYF.

This clone was observed a single time. A read error may account for a junction end that differs from germline. V is TRBV7-7 and J is TRBJ2-5; tentatively, D is TRBD2 (6 bases). CDR1 is SSHAT and CDR2 is FNYEAQ in the germline V gene (reference sequence). The CDR3 loop spans 14 amino acids. CDR3 amino acids: CASSVDRGQETQYF. The CDR3 DNA follows: TGTGCTAGCAGCGTGGATCGGGGGCAAGAGACCCAGTACTTC.

V is TRBV4-3 and J is TRBJ1-6; 11 nucleotides line up with TRBD1. CDR3 length: 16 amino acids. Trimming took 1 base from V and 11 from J; bases not matched to a gene: 7. Germline CDR1 and CDR2: LGHNA and YSLEER. The DNA for the CDR3 is TGCGCCAGCAGCCAAGGACACCGGGACAGGGGGGCACCCCTCCACTTT. Amino acids: CASSQGHRDRGAPLHF.

The genes are TRBV9 and TRBJ1-2; D is unresolved. Germline V gene lookup returns CDR1 SGDLS and CDR2 YYNGEE. This CDR3 is built from 11 residues. V lost 7 bases to trimming and J lost 3 bases, with 7 bases between them. CDR3 coding DNA: TGTGCCAGCTCCGGTCACTATGGCTACACCTTC. Protein product: CASSGHYGYTF.

This clone has just one count. V and J are TRBV5-1 and TRBJ1-6; a possible D gene is TRBD1 (6 bases). This CDR3 region has 16 residues. In germline, CDR1 is SGHRS, CDR2 YFSETQ. Trimming took 4 bases from V and 2 from J, leaving 13 bases between them. The CDR3 is CASSPQGTAYNSPLHF. The CDR3 bases are TGCGCCAGCAGCCCACAGGGTACGGCCTATAATTCACCCCTCCACTTT.

Only one count was recorded for this clone. This chain links TRBV29-1 with TRBJ1-2; TRBD1 aligns across 9 bases. V was clipped by 8 bases and J by 6 bases; unmatched bases: 10. The CDR3 covers 13 residues. Germline-derived CDR1 and CDR2 are SQVTM and ANQGSEA. The CDR3 spells CSRVGDRVNGYTF. The CDR3 region has the DNA TGCAGCCGGGTGGGGGACAGGGTTAATGGCTACACCTTC.

The CDR3 region has the DNA TGTGCCAGCAGCCAATCTATCGTTGGAAACACCATATATTTT. This translates into CASSQSIVGNTIYF. The chain has TRBV14 and TRBJ1-3; D is uncertain. This CDR3 has 14 amino acids. V shed 2 bases and J shed 3 bases, with 8 bases lying between them. From germline, CDR1 is SGHDN and CDR2 FVKESK. The full variable domain, completed using reference TRBV14 and TRBJ1-3, is EAGVTQFPSHSVIEKGQTVTLRCDPISGHDNLYWYRRVMGKEIKFLLHFVKESKQDESGMPNNRFLAERTGGTYSTLKVQPAELEDSGVYFCASSQSIVGNTIYFGEGSWLTVV.

The CDR3 DNA reads as TGTGCCAGCAATCAGGGGGGCGCAGGGAACTATGGCTACACCTTC. Amino acid sequence: CASNQGGAGNYGYTF. This sequence joins TRBV5-4 and TRBJ1-2; TRBD1 matches at 7 bases. The CDR3 loop spans 15 amino acids. Germline V gives CDR1 SGHNT, CDR2 YYREEE (reference sequence). The J segment lost 2 bases and the V segment lost 6 bases, leaving 10 bases of the junction unmatched.

The chain employs TRBV6-1 and TRBJ2-1; 9 bases fit TRBD2. J was trimmed by 14 bases and V by 0 bases; bases with no gene match: 5. The CDR3 runs 13 residues. CDR1 is MNHNS, CDR2 SASEGT, per germline. Here the CDR3 DNA reads TGTGCCAGCAGTGAAGCGTCTAGCGGGGCGAAGTTCTTC. This codes for CASSEASSGAKFF.

This rearrangement joins TRBV19 to TRBJ2-3; D unclear. The CDR3 consists of 13 residues. CDR1 is LNHDA, CDR2 SQIVND, per germline (reference sequence). Trimming pared 2 bases from V and 2 bases from J, leaving 5 bases between. The CDR3 nucleotides read TGTGCCAGTAGTATACAGAACACAGATACGCAGTATTTT. Residues: CASSIQNTDTQYF.

This rearrangement joins TRBV11-2 to TRBJ1-4, with 8 bases fitting TRBD1. V shed 5 bases and J 5 bases; nucleotides not matched to a gene: 4. CDR1 and CDR2 (germline): SGHAT, FQNNGV. The CDR3 is 14 amino acids. In nucleotides, the CDR3 is TGTGCCAGCAGCCACGGACAGGGAAATGAAAAACTGTTTTTT. It yields the protein CASSHGQGNEKLFF.

This clone has just a few counts. The chain couples TRBV18 to TRBJ2-7, with TRBD1 as a possible D gene (5 bases). The V gene lost 4 bases and the J gene lost 7 bases, with 11 bases spanning the gap. The CDR3 contains 12 residues. The germline V gene encodes CDR1 KGHSH and CDR2 LQKENI. In DNA, the CDR3 is TGTGCCAGCTCACGTCTAAACAGGGAGCAGTACTTC. Residues: CASSRLNREQYF.